The rows below give T cell receptor beta chains drawn from one sample of a study of cytomegalovirus exposure and HLA in healthy donors. Here immunoSEQ multiplex PCR was the method, and the copy in TCRdb shows in-frame clones only, minus some. The repertoire includes over 100,000 clones, roughly four fifths of them detected once, and about 8.1% sits in the top ten. Sequenced material: PBMCs. These receptors were obtained from a woman aged 50 to 60 in good health and CMV-seropositive. The CDR3 runs from the conserved cysteine through the conserved F or W. The D gene is left open where the match is weak. Clone size is given for some rows only: seen once, a few or many times, or a class if the clone is expanded.

V gene	clone size	J gene	D gene	CDR3 protein	CDR3 DNA
TRBV6-5	-	TRBJ1-2	-	CASNPGSGGDEGYTF	TGTGCCAGCAACCCAGGGAGTGGAGGGGACGAGGGCTACACCTTC
TRBV5-1	once	TRBJ2-3	-	CASSLLGGDTQYF	TGCGCCAGCAGCTTGTTGGGAGGCGATACGCAGTATTTT
TRBV19	few	TRBJ1-2	-	CASSRGGVLNYGYTF	TGTGCCAGTAGTAGAGGGGGAGTCTTGAACTATGGCTACACCTTC
TRBV5-5	-	TRBJ1-2	-	CASSSLEGLGYTF	TGTGCCAGCAGCTCGTTAGAGGGACTTGGCTACACCTTC
TRBV6-1	-	TRBJ2-2	-	CASRNLNTGELFF	TGTGCCAGCAGGAATCTAAACACCGGGGAGCTGTTTTTT
TRBV19	-	TRBJ1-2	-	CASSILPAGYGYTF	TGTGCCAGTAGTATCTTGCCCGCGGGCTATGGCTACACCTTC
TRBV7-2	-	TRBJ1-4	TRBD1	CASSPRTGGNEKLFF	TGTGCCAGCAGCCCCAGGACAGGGGGGAATGAAAAACTGTTTTTT
TRBV4-1	-	TRBJ2-7	-	CASSQVSGKSREQYF	TGCGCCAGCAGCCAAGTGTCCGGGAAATCCCGCGAGCAGTACTTC
TRBV4-1	-	TRBJ2-3	-	CASSRGLVPFFADTQYF	TGCGCCAGCAGCCGCGGACTGGTTCCCTTTTTCGCAGATACGCAGTATTTT
TRBV7-2	-	TRBJ2-5	TRBD1	CASNRDRGETQYF	TGTGCCAGCAACCGGGACAGGGGCGAGACCCAGTACTTC
TRBV19	-	TRBJ2-3	TRBD2	CASSISGRALDTQYF	TGTGCCAGTAGTATAAGCGGGAGGGCCCTAGATACGCAGTATTTT
TRBV12-5	-	TRBJ1-5	TRBD1	CASGLETGSQPQHF	TGTGCTAGTGGTTTGGAGACAGGGAGTCAGCCCCAGCATTTT